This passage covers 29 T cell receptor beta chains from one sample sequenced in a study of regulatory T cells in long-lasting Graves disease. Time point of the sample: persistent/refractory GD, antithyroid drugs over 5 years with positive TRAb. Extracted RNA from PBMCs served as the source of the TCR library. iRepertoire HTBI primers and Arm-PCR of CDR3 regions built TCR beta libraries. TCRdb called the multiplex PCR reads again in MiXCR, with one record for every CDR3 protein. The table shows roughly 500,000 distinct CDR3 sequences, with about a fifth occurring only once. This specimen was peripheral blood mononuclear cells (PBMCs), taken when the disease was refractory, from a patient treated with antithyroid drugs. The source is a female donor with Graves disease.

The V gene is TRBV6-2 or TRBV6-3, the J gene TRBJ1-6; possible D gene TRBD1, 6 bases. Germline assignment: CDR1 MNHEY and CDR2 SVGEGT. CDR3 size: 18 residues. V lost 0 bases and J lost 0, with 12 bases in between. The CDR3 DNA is TGTGCCAGCAGTTACTCGTCCGACAGGCCCTCCTATAATTCACCCCTCCACTTT. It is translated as CASSYSSDRPSYNSPLHF.

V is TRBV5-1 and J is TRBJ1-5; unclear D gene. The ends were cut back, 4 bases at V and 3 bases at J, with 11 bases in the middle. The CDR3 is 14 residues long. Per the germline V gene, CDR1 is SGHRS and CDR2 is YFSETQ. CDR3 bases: TGCGCCAGCAGCCCCTCCGGGGACAATCAGCCCCAGCATTTT. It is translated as CASSPSGDNQPQHF.

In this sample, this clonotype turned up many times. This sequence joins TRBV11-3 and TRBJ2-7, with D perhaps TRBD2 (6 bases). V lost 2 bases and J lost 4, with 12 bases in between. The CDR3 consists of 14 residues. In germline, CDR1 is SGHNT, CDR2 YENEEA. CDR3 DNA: TGTGCCAGCAGCTTACGCCTGACTAGTTACGAGCAGTACTTC. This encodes CASSLRLTSYEQYF.

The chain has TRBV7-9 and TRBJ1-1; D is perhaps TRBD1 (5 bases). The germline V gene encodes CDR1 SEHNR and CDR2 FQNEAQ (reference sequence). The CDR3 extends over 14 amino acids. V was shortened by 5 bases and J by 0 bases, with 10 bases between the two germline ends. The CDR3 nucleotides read TGTGCCAGCAGCCCGAGACAGCTGAACACTGAAGCTTTCTTT. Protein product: CASSPRQLNTEAFF.

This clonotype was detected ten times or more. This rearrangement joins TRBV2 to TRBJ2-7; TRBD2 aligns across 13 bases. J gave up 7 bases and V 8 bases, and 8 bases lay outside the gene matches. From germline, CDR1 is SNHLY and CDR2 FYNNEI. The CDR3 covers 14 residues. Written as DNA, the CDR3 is TGTGCCAGCGCCGGACTAGCGGGAGCCGGAGAGCAGTACTTC. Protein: CASAGLAGAGEQYF.

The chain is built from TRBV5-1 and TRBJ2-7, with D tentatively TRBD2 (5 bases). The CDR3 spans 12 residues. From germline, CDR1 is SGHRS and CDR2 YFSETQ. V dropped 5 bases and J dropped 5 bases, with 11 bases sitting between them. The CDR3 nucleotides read TGCGCCAGCAGGCTTGTGGAGGACGAGCAGTACTTC. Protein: CASRLVEDEQYF.

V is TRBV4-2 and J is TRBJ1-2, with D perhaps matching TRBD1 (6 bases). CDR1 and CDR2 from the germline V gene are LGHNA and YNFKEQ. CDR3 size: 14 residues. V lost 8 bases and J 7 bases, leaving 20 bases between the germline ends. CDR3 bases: TGTGCCAGCGGGGTTGGATCGACAGGCGGTGGCTACACCTTC. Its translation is CASGVGSTGGGYTF.

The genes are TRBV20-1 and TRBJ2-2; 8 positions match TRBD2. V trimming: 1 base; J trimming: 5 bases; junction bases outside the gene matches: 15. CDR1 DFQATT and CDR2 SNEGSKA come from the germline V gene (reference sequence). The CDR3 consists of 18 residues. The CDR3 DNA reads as TGCAGTGCTAGAGTGGCTAGCGGGTCCGCTGGTAGGACCGGGGAGCTGTTTTTT. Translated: CSARVASGSAGRTGELFF.

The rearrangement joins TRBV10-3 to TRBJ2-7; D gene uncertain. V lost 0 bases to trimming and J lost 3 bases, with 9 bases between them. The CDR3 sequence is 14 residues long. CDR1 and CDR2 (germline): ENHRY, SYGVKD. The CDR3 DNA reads TGTGCCATCAGTGAGTCGGGAAGATACTACGAGCAGTACTTC. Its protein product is CAISESGRYYEQYF.

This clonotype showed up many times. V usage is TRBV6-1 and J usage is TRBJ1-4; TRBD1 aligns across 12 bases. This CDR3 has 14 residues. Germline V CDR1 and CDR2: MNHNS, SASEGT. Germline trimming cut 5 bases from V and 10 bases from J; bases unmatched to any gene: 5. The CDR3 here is CASSPGTGGGKLFF. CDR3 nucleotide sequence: TGTGCCAGCAGTCCCGGGACAGGGGGCGGAAAACTGTTTTTT.

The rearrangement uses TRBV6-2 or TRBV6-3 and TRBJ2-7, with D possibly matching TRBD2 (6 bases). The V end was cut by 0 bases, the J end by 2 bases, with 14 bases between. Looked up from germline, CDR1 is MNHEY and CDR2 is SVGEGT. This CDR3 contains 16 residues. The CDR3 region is CASSYSSGSGAYEQYF. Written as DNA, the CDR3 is TGTGCCAGCAGTTACTCGTCCGGGAGCGGTGCCTACGAGCAGTACTTC.

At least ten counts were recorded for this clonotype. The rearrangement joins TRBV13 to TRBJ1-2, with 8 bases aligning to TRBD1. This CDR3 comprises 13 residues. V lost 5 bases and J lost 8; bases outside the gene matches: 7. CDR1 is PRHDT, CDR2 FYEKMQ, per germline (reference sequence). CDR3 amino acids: CASSADRGGGYTF. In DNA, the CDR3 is TGTGCCAGCAGCGCCGACAGGGGCGGCGGCTACACCTTC. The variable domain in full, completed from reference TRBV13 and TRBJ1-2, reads AAGVIQSPRHLIKEKRETATLKCYPIPRHDTVYWYQQGPGQDPQFLISFYEKMQSDKGSIPDRFSAQQFSDYHSELNMSSLELGDSALYFCASSADRGGGYTFGSGTRLTVV.

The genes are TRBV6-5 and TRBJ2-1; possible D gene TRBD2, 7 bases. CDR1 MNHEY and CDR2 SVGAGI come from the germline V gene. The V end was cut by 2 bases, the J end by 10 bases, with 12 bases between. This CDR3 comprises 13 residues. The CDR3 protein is CASSYEGGVEQFF. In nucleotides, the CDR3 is TGTGCCAGCAGTTACGAGGGGGGGGTCGAGCAGTTCTTC.

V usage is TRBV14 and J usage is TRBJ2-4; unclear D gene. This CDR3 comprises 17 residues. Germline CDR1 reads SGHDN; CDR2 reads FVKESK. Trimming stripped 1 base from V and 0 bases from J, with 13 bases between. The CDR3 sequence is CASSQGPIGPAKNIQYF. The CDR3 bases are TGTGCCAGCAGCCAAGGGCCCATCGGGCCAGCCAAAAACATTCAGTACTTC.

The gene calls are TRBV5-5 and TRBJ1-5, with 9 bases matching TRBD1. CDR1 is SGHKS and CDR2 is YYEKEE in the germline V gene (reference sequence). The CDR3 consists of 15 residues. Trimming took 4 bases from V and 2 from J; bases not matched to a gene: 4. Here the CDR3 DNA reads TGTGCCAGCAGCGGGACAGGGTTCGGCAATCAGCCCCAGCATTTT. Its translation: CASSGTGFGNQPQHF.

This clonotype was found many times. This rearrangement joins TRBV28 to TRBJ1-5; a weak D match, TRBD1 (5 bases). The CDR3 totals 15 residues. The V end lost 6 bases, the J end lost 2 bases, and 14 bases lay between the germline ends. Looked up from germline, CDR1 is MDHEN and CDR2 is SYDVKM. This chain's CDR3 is CASSRGGSGNQPQHF. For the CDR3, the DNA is TGTGCCAGCAGCCGGGGGGGATCGGGCAATCAGCCCCAGCATTTT.

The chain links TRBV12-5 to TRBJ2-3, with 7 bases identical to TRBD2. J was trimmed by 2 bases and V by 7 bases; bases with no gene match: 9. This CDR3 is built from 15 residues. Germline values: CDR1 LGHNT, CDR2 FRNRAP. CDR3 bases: TGTGCTAGTGCCTCATCTAGCGGCTTCACAGATACGCAGTATTTT. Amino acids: CASASSSGFTDTQYF.

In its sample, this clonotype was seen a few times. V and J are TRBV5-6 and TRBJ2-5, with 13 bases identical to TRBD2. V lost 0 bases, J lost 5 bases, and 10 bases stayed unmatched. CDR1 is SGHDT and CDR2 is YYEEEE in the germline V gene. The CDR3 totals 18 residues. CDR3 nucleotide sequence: TGTGCCAGCAGCTTGGTTGGACTAGCGGGAGTAGGCGGTGAGACCCAGTACTTC. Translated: CASSLVGLAGVGGETQYF.

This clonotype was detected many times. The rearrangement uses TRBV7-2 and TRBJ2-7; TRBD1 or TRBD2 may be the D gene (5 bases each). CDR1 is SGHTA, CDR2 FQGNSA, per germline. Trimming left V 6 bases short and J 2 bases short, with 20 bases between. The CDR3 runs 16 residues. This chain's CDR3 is CASRPYIAGTTYEQYF. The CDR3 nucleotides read TGTGCCAGCAGGCCGTATATAGCCGGGACCACCTACGAGCAGTACTTC. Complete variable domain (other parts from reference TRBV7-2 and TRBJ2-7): GAGVSQSPSNKVTEKGKDVELRCDPISGHTALYWYRQSLGQGLEFLIYFQGNSAPDKSGLPSDRFSAERTGGSVSTLTIQRTQQEDSAVYLCASRPYIAGTTYEQYFGPGTRLTVT.

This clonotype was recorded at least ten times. The CDR3 DNA reads as TGTGCCAGCAGGCGGTTGCGGGGCCCTGCGGGGACGCTGCAGTACTTC. Encoded protein: CASRRLRGPAGTLQYF. The chain has TRBV28 and TRBJ2-7; TRBD2 is a possible D gene (6 bases). This CDR3 has 16 residues. CDR1 and CDR2 (germline): MDHEN, SYDVKM. Trimming took off 6 bases at V and 9 bases at J, with 27 bases between the two ends.

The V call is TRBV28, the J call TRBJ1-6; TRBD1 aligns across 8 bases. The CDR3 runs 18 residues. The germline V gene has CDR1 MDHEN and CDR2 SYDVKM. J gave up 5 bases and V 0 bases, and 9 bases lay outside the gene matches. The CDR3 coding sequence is TGTGCCAGCAGTTTATGGGGGGGGACAGGCCCTAATAATTCACCCCTCCACTTT. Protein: CASSLWGGTGPNNSPLHF.

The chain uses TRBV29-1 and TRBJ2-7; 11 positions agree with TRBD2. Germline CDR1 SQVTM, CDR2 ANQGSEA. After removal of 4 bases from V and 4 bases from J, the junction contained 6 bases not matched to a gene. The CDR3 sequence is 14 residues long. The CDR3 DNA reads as TGCAGCGTTGGCTTCCTAGCGGGAGGTTACGAGCAGTACTTC. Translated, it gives CSVGFLAGGYEQYF.

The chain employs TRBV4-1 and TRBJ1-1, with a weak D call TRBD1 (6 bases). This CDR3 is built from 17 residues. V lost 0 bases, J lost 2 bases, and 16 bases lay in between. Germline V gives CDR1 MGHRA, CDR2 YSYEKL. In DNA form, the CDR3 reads TGCGCCAGCAGCCAAGATGGGGGGGGCGCTTCCAACACTGAAGCTTTCTTT. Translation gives CASSQDGGGASNTEAFF.

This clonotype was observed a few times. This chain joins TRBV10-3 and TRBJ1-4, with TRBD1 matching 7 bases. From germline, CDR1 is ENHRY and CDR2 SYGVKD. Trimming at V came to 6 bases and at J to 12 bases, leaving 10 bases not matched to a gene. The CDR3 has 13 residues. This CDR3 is CAIRGQTYEELFF. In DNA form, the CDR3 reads TGTGCCATCAGGGGACAGACCTATGAGGAACTGTTTTTT.

This chain's CDR3 is CASSDRGSYSGANVLTF. CDR3 nucleotides: TGTGCCAGCAGTGACAGGGGGTCCTACTCTGGGGCCAACGTCCTGACTTTC. The rearrangement joins TRBV25-1 to TRBJ2-6; 7 bases are shared with TRBD1. V gave up 3 bases and J gave up 0 bases; unmatched junction bases: 5. CDR3 length: 17 amino acids. Germline assignment: CDR1 MGHDK and CDR2 SYGVNS.

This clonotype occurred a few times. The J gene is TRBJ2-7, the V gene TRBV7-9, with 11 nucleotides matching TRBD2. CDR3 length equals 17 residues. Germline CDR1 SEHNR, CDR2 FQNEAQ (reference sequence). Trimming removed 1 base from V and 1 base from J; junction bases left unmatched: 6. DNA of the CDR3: TGTGCCAGCAGCTTAGGGGGACTAGCGGAGAAATCCTACGAGCAGTACTTC. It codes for CASSLGGLAEKSYEQYF.

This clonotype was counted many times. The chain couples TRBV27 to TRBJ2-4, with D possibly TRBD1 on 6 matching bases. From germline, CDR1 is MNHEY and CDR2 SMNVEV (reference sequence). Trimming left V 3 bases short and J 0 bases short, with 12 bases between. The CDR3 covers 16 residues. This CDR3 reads CASSLDRSIAKNIQYF. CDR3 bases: TGTGCCAGCAGTTTGGACAGAAGTATAGCCAAAAACATTCAGTACTTC.

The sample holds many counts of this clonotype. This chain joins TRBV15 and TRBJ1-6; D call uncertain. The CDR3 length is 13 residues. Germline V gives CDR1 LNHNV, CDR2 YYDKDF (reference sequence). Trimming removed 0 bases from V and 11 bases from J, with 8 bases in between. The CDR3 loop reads CATSREPGPPLHF. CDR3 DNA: TGTGCCACCAGCAGAGAACCGGGTCCACCCCTCCACTTT.

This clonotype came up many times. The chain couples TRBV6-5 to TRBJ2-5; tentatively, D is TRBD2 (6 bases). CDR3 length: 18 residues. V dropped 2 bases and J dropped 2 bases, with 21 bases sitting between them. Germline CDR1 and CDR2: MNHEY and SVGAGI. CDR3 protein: CASSYLRAGTPNQETQYF. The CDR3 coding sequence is TGTGCCAGCAGTTACCTGAGAGCCGGGACTCCCAATCAAGAGACCCAGTACTTC.